Listed here are 15 T cell receptor beta chains from one sample, sequenced in a study of early T cells in non-severe SARS-CoV-2 infection. TCRdb processed the 5' RACE reads anew with MiXCR; each CDR3 protein has one entry. Among some 40,000 distinct CDR3 sequences, roughly 5.4% were seen once, and the ten largest hold 30%. Input material: whole blood. Receptor source: an adult who was a healthcare worker with PCR-confirmed SARS-CoV-2 infection or an uninfected control (not recorded which).

This clonotype has at least ten counts. The rearrangement uses TRBV19 and TRBJ1-2; D is perhaps TRBD1 (6 bases). V was clipped by 7 bases and J by 0 bases, with 12 bases between them. The CDR3 runs to 14 residues. The germline CDR1 and CDR2 sequences are LNHDA and SQIVND (reference sequence). The chain's CDR3 is CASIGGQANYGYTF. CDR3 DNA: TGTGCCAGTATCGGGGGCCAAGCTAACTATGGCTACACCTTC.

This clonotype was seen repeatedly, ten times or more. The V and J genes are TRBV28 and TRBJ2-7, with a tentative D call TRBD1 (6 bases). Germline values: CDR1 MDHEN, CDR2 SYDVKM. The V gene lost 1 base and the J gene lost 7 bases, with 23 bases spanning the gap. This CDR3 contains 17 residues. CDR3: CASSLSQDRNFLREQYF. Here the CDR3 DNA reads TGTGCCAGCAGTTTATCGCAGGACAGAAACTTCCTACGAGAGCAGTACTTC.

This clonotype was seen many times. The rearrangement links TRBV6-9 to TRBJ2-3; TRBD2 agrees at 11 bases. This CDR3 region has 16 residues. With 3 bases clipped from V and 10 bases from J, the junction kept 12 bases outside the gene matches. CDR1 MNHGY and CDR2 SVAAGI come from the germline V gene. As DNA, the CDR3 is TGTGCCAGCAGTTACGGGACTAGCGGACCAGGGGGGCCGCAGTATTTT. Residues: CASSYGTSGPGGPQYF.

This clonotype was seen at least ten times. This chain uses TRBV25-1 with TRBJ1-2; D not certain. Germline V gene data show CDR1 as MGHDK and CDR2 as SYGVNS. CDR3 length: 15 residues. V lost 6 bases to trimming and J lost 3 bases, with 17 bases between them. CDR3 nucleotide sequence: TGTGCCAGCAGACCAATAGGACCTACTGACTATGGCTACACCTTC. It translates to CASRPIGPTDYGYTF.

This clonotype was counted at least ten times. This chain joins TRBV20-1 and TRBJ2-1; tentatively, D is TRBD2 (6 bases). Trimming left V 0 bases short and J 7 bases short, with 19 bases between. The CDR3 is 16 amino acids. The germline gives CDR1 DFQATT, CDR2 SNEGSKA (reference sequence). The CDR3 loop is CSARDLTGARWNEQFF. CDR3 DNA sequence: TGCAGTGCTAGAGATCTAACGGGAGCTCGTTGGAATGAGCAGTTCTTC.

The chain recombines TRBV5-1 with TRBJ2-5; D is unclear. Per germline, CDR1 SGHRS and CDR2 YFSETQ. CDR3 length: 14 residues. The V gene lost 4 bases and the J gene lost 1 base, with 11 bases spanning the gap. As DNA, the CDR3 is TGCGCCAGCAGCGCACTCCCCGGCCAAGAGACCCAGTACTTC. It encodes CASSALPGQETQYF.

This clonotype turned up a few times. V gene TRBV9 combines with J gene TRBJ2-5; D not certain. The V and J ends lost 0 bases and 4 bases respectively, with 13 bases between them. The CDR3 runs to 15 residues. Looked up from germline, CDR1 is SGDLS and CDR2 is YYNGEE. The CDR3 bases are TGTGCCAGCAGCGTAGGGGCCACCCCGACAGAGACCCAGTACTTC. It is translated as CASSVGATPTETQYF.

This clonotype occurred many times. The gene calls are TRBV29-1 and TRBJ1-1, with D perhaps TRBD1 (6 bases). The CDR3 loop spans 13 amino acids. Trimming removed 8 bases from V and 1 base from J, with 14 bases in between. Germline V gene data show CDR1 as SQVTM and CDR2 as ANQGSEA. CDR3 sequence reads: CSYRDDRNTEAFF. DNA of the CDR3: TGCAGCTACAGGGACGATAGGAACACTGAAGCTTTCTTT. Supplemented by reference TRBV29-1 and TRBJ1-1, the full variable domain reads SAVISQKPSRDICQRGTSLTIQCQVDSQVTMMFWYRQQPGQSLTLIATANQGSEATYESGFVIDKFPISRPNLTFSTLTVSNMSPEDSSIYLCSYRDDRNTEAFFGQGTRLTVV.

This sequence joins TRBV20-1 and TRBJ2-2, with D possibly called TRBD1 or TRBD2 (5 bases each). V lost 3 bases, J lost 5 bases, and 13 bases lay in between. This CDR3 is 14 amino acids long. CDR1 is DFQATT, CDR2 SNEGSKA, per germline (reference sequence). CDR3 loop: CSASRGGTTGELFF. In DNA form, the CDR3 reads TGCAGTGCTAGTCGTGGGGGAACAACCGGGGAGCTGTTTTTT.

The sample holds many counts of this clonotype. The gene calls are TRBV10-3 and TRBJ1-1, with D unclear. CDR3 size: 13 residues. The V gene lost 7 bases and the J gene lost 0 bases, with 9 bases spanning the gap. CDR1 is ENHRY and CDR2 is SYGVKD in the germline V gene. As DNA, the CDR3 is TGTGCCATCATGCCACTAATGAACACTGAAGCTTTCTTT. Its translation is CAIMPLMNTEAFF.

This chain links TRBV18 with TRBJ1-2; 8 bases line up with TRBD1. The CDR3 has 14 amino acids. Per germline, CDR1 KGHSH and CDR2 LQKENI. After removal of 3 bases from V and 8 bases from J, the junction contained 8 bases not matched to a gene. The CDR3 sequence: CASSPTGEARGYTF. The CDR3 region has the DNA TGTGCCAGCTCACCGACAGGGGAGGCGAGGGGCTACACCTTC.

The table lists this clonotype with many counts. CDR3 region: CASSVGGNYGYTF. The CDR3 nucleotides read TGTGCCAGCAGCGTGGGGGGAAACTATGGCTACACCTTC. The rearrangement uses TRBV7-9 and TRBJ1-2; perhaps TRBD1 as D (5 bases). Trimming took 5 bases from V and 2 from J, leaving 9 bases between them. Germline CDR1 and CDR2: SEHNR and FQNEAQ (reference sequence). CDR3 length equals 13 residues.

Of note for this clonotype: This may be a read error: a much more frequent sequence differs by one nucleotide. The genes are TRBV20-1 and TRBJ1-1, with TRBD1 matching over 7 bases. This CDR3 is built from 12 residues. Germline CDR1 reads DFQATT; CDR2 reads SNEGSKA (reference sequence). The CDR3 DNA reads TGCAGTGCGAGAGACAGGGTCACTGAAACTTTCTTT. Translated: CSARDRVTETFF.

This clonotype was seen repeatedly, ten times or more. The J gene is TRBJ1-1, the V gene TRBV6-2 or TRBV6-3; no clear D gene. The CDR3 extends over 14 amino acids. Germline V gene data show CDR1 as MNHEY and CDR2 as SVGEGT. Deletions cut 2 bases from V and 0 bases from J, with 7 bases between. CDR3 amino acids: CASSYRFMNTEAFF. CDR3 in DNA: TGTGCCAGCAGTTACCGGTTCATGAACACTGAAGCTTTCTTT.

This clonotype showed up many times. The V call is TRBV7-6, the J call TRBJ2-7; no firm D call. CDR1 is SGHVS, CDR2 FNYEAQ, per germline. The CDR3 is made up of 11 amino acids. Trimming shortened V by 1 base and J by 5 bases, and 3 bases separated the two germline ends. DNA for the CDR3: TGTGCCAGCAGCTTAGGGAACGAGCAGTACTTC. It translates to CASSLGNEQYF.